The present entry profiles one TCR beta chain with its context. The data are from a study of blood T cell repertoires in COVID-19. At the level of the study: Samples of COVID-19 (acute and convalescent) were obtained from the United States, Italy and Spain. Sample material is recorded as cDNA or gDNA derived from T cells, B-cell-depleted T cells, or PBMCs.

Per the original data handling: Researchers report that nucleated cell counts were estimated from reference gene primer amplification. Sequencing was performed with immunoSEQ multiplex PCR; in TCRdb, only in-frame clones are kept and a portion is missing. The DNA was the basis for D and trimming; V, J and clone size are from that table. The sample carries 200,000 to 300,000 clones, about 88% recorded once. The TCR originated in a woman between 65 and 79 years old with active or convalescent COVID-19. The sample comprised peripheral blood.

The CDR3 spells CASSPTGGSRGSEAFF. As DNA, the CDR3 is TGTGCCAGCTCCCCAACCGGGGGGTCGAGGGGGTCTGAAGCTTTCTTT. This chain connects TRBV18 to TRBJ1-1; perhaps TRBD1 as D (6 bases). This CDR3 comprises 16 residues. The ends were cut back, 6 bases at V and 6 bases at J, with 23 bases in the middle. Per the germline V gene, CDR1 is KGHSH and CDR2 is LQKENI.